This T cell receptor (beta chain) was recovered during a study of shared clonotypes between healthy human individuals. About the research overall: The composition of the donors was a couple of women and a few men aged 18 to 49.

Produced via immunoSEQ multiplex PCR; TCRdb's table is partial and in-frame only. The sample has 950,000 to 1,300,000 clones; approximately 76% are singletons. Trimming took off 3 bases at V and 2 bases at J, with 7 bases between the two ends. CDR1 is SNHLY, CDR2 FYNNEI, per germline. CDR3 length equals 13 residues. This rearrangement joins TRBV2 to TRBJ2-5; D is uncertain. The TCR comes from a man between 18 and 29 years old in good health. Sequences were obtained from memory CD4+ T cells sorted from blood. Subset given: CD45RA-negative fraction. CDR3: CASSELAQETQYF. The CDR3 DNA is TGTGCCAGCAGTGAGTTAGCACAAGAGACCCAGTACTTC.